Below are 10 T cell receptor beta chains sequenced from a single sample in a study of spatial heterogeneity in lung cancer. Noted time point: blood at routine non-recurrence follow-up after resection. TCRdb redid the calling of the 5' RACE reads with MiXCR, one entry per CDR3 protein. This sample has about 27,000 distinct CDR3 sequences, with about 5.3% found just once. Sample: PBMCs, taken at follow-up. The receptors come from a female donor with early-stage non-small cell lung cancer.

In its sample, this clonotype was seen many times. This chain joins TRBV7-9 and TRBJ2-1; TRBD2 aligns across 8 bases. Germline assignment: CDR1 SEHNR and CDR2 FQNEAQ (reference sequence). The CDR3 loop spans 12 amino acids. Losses at the gene ends were 4 bases for V and 10 bases for J; bases not matched to a gene: 3. As DNA, the CDR3 is TGTGCCAGCAGCTCTGAGCGGGAGGAGCAGTTCTTC. Protein sequence: CASSSEREEQFF.

This clonotype appeared many times. The V and J genes are TRBV3-1 and TRBJ2-2; 8 bases are shared with TRBD2. CDR3 length: 13 amino acids. V shed 1 base and J 8 bases; nucleotides not matched to a gene: 0. Germline V gives CDR1 LGHDT, CDR2 YNNKEL (reference sequence). CDR3 residues: CASSQVAGGELFF. The CDR3 DNA sequence: TGTGCCAGCAGCCAAGTAGCGGGAGGGGAGCTGTTTTTT.

This clonotype has ten or more counts. This chain connects TRBV18 to TRBJ2-7; a possible D gene is TRBD1 (6 bases). The germline V gene has CDR1 KGHSH and CDR2 LQKENI. Between the trimmed V and J ends, which lost 3 bases and 6 bases, there was a span of 12 bases. The CDR3 has 13 residues. CDR3 residues: CASSPDRSSEQYF. The CDR3 DNA follows: TGTGCCAGCTCACCGGACAGATCGAGCGAGCAGTACTTC.

This clonotype appeared many times. This chain links TRBV2 with TRBJ1-4; TRBD1 might be the D (5 bases). The germline V gene has CDR1 SNHLY and CDR2 FYNNEI. This CDR3 has 14 residues. With 7 bases removed from V and 5 bases from J, the gap between germline ends came to 14 bases. CDR3 sequence: CASNLDGGNEKLFF. The CDR3, as DNA: TGTGCCAGCAATCTGGACGGGGGAAATGAAAAACTGTTTTTT.

This clonotype is medium-sized by share. The gene calls are TRBV14 and TRBJ2-7; tentative D call: TRBD2 (6 bases). Deletions cut 6 bases from V and 3 bases from J, with 12 bases between. This CDR3 spans 13 amino acids. The germline V gene has CDR1 SGHDN and CDR2 FVKESK. CDR3: CASRGRDFYEQYF. The CDR3 nucleotides read TGTGCCAGCAGGGGCCGGGACTTCTACGAGCAGTACTTC.

The chain joins TRBV7-2 to TRBJ1-4; 8 bases align to TRBD1. Looked up from germline, CDR1 is SGHTA and CDR2 is FQGNSA. V dropped 5 bases and J dropped 8; count of bases not matched to a gene: 13. The CDR3 has 16 amino acids. CDR3 nucleotides: TGTGCCAGCAGCGCGTCCTCAGGGGGCATTGGCGAAAAACTGTTTTTT. Its protein is CASSASSGGIGEKLFF.

This clonotype was observed at least ten times. The CDR3 reads CASSAGGPTGELFF. The CDR3 coding sequence is TGCGCCAGCAGCGCGGGGGGCCCCACCGGGGAGCTGTTTTTT. The rearrangement links TRBV5-1 to TRBJ2-2; 8 positions match TRBD2. This CDR3 spans 14 amino acids. With 4 bases clipped from V and 4 bases from J, the junction kept 3 bases outside the gene matches. The germline V gene encodes CDR1 SGHRS and CDR2 YFSETQ.

This clonotype was seen repeatedly, ten times or more. V usage is TRBV5-4 and J usage is TRBJ2-5; D is unclear. Germline-derived CDR1 and CDR2 are SGHNT and YYREEE (reference sequence). The CDR3 is 12 amino acids. V gave up 3 bases and J gave up 2 bases, with 5 bases separating them. The CDR3: CASSSVQETQYF. The CDR3, as DNA: TGTGCCAGCAGCTCCGTGCAAGAGACCCAGTACTTC.

This clonotype was found many times. This rearrangement joins TRBV29-1 to TRBJ2-2; perhaps TRBD2 as D (6 bases). Germline-derived CDR1 and CDR2 are SQVTM and ANQGSEA. The CDR3 totals 14 residues. Trimming pared 1 base from V and 6 bases from J, leaving 12 bases between. This CDR3 reads CSVEAGREAGELFF. The CDR3 DNA follows: TGCAGCGTTGAAGCCGGCAGGGAGGCCGGGGAGCTGTTTTTT.

This clonotype was found many times. The rearrangement links TRBV5-1 to TRBJ1-1, with D uncertain. The CDR3 has 14 residues. Trimming took off 2 bases at V and 0 bases at J, with 8 bases between the two ends. CDR1 SGHRS and CDR2 YFSETQ come from the germline V gene. This CDR3 reads CASSLATMNTEAFF. CDR3 nucleotide sequence: TGCGCCAGCAGCTTAGCTACTATGAACACTGAAGCTTTCTTT.